The rows below give T cell receptor beta chains drawn from one sample of a study of T cell repertoires in cytomegalovirus infection. One entry per CDR3 protein, called by TCRdb with MiXCR from the reads. Among around 350,000 distinct CDR3 sequences listed, roughly 18% were seen once. Sequencing was performed on PBMCs. Every receptor here comes from a human donor in good health (CMV status not recorded). Some clones in this sample may be carry-over from other donors' samples. CDR3s include the opening cysteine and the closing phenylalanine or tryptophan. D genes are given only for firm matches. The listing skips clone size in some rows; elsewhere it reads once, few, many or a size class.

d_call	v_call	clone_size	j_call	cdr3_nt	cdr3_aa
TRBD2	TRBV6-1	many	TRBJ2-7	TGTGCCAGCAGTGAGCCGGGACTAGCGGGACCCGAGCAGTACTTC	CASSEPGLAGPEQYF
TRBD2	TRBV7-2	many	TRBJ2-2	TGTGCCAGCAGCTTAGTCGGGACTAGCTTCGCCGGGGAGCTGTTTTTT	CASSLVGTSFAGELFF
-	TRBV20-1	-	TRBJ2-7	TGCAGTGCTAGAGGAGATTCCGAGCAGTACTTC	CSARGDSEQYF
-	TRBV6-1	many	TRBJ2-2	TGTGCCAGCGGACAGACCGGGGAGCTGTTTTTT	CASGQTGELFF
TRBD2	TRBV7-9	few	TRBJ2-1	TGTGCCAGCAGCCCGAGGACTAGCGGGAGCGATGAGCAGTTCTTC	CASSPRTSGSDEQFF
TRBD1	TRBV7-2	few	TRBJ1-6	TGTGCCAGCAGCTTAGTCCAGGGGGCCAATTCACCCCTCCACTTT	CASSLVQGANSPLHF
TRBD2	TRBV5-4	-	TRBJ2-1	TGTGCCAGCAGCTTGGCGGGGGGTGGGAAATACAATGAGCAGTTCTTC	CASSLAGGGKYNEQFF
-	TRBV7-2	-	TRBJ2-7	TGTGCCAGCAGCCAATACCGGGGGGCCGAGCAGTACTTC	CASSQYRGAEQYF
TRBD1	TRBV7-2	-	TRBJ1-2	TGTGCCAGCAGCTTACATCAGGCAGGGGGGGAGAACTATGGCTACACCTTC	CASSLHQAGGENYGYTF
-	TRBV12-3/TRBV12-4	many	TRBJ1-6	TGTGCCAGCGCCCTTAATTCACCCCTCCACTTT	CASALNSPLHF
-	TRBV4-3	many	TRBJ2-7	TGCGCCAGCAGCCAAGCCCCGCAAGCAGGCTCCGAGCAGTACTTC	CASSQAPQAGSEQYF
-	TRBV3-1	-	TRBJ2-1	TGTGCCAGCAGCCAACGGGGGGCAGACAATGAGCAGTTCTTC	CASSQRGADNEQFF
-	TRBV12-3/TRBV12-4	few	TRBJ2-7	TGTGCCAGCAGTCGAGGGGTCGATTATTCCTCCTACGAGCAGTACTTC	CASSRGVDYSSYEQYF
TRBD1	TRBV18	few	TRBJ1-6	TGTGCCAGCTCACCAGAGGGGGCAAATTCACCCCTCCACTTT	CASSPEGANSPLHF
-	TRBV7-2	-	TRBJ2-7	TGTGCCAGCAGCCGTTACGGGGGAAGCTACGAGCAGTACTTC	CASSRYGGSYEQYF
-	TRBV13	once	TRBJ2-7	TGTGCCAGCAGCCCACCCGGTTCAGGCCACTACGAGCAGTACTTC	CASSPPGSGHYEQYF
-	TRBV7-2	many	TRBJ1-2	TGTGCCAGCAGCTTAGGAGGGCGAAGACAATTCTATGGCTACACCTTC	CASSLGGRRQFYGYTF
-	TRBV7-2	many	TRBJ2-3	TGTGCCAGCAGCCATGGGACTAGCACAGATACGCAGTATTTT	CASSHGTSTDTQYF
-	TRBV4-1	many	TRBJ2-3	TGCGCCAGCAGCCAAGAGTGGGATACGCAGTATTTT	CASSQEWDTQYF
TRBD1	TRBV7-6	-	TRBJ1-3	TGTGCCAGCAGCTTACAGTGGACTCAGGCAGGGGGCGTCCCCTGGGGAAACACCATATATTTT	CASSLQWTQAGGVPWGNTIYF
-	TRBV7-6	many	TRBJ2-5	TGTGCCAGCAGCTCCGGGGCTCAAGAGACCCAGTACTTC	CASSSGAQETQYF
-	TRBV7-2	many	TRBJ2-5	TGTGCCAGCAGCTTAGTTGCCCAAGAGACCCAGTACTTC	CASSLVAQETQYF
TRBD2	TRBV18	few	TRBJ2-7	TGTGCCAGCTCACCACGGAGCGGGAGGAGGTACGAGCAGTACTTC	CASSPRSGRRYEQYF
TRBD1	TRBV7-9	-	TRBJ2-1	TGTGCCAGCAGCCCCCGGGGGGACAGGGTCGGTGAGCAGTTCTTC	CASSPRGDRVGEQFF
-	TRBV7-8	many	TRBJ1-1	TGTGCCAGCAGCTTAGTCCCGACTGAAGCTTTCTTT	CASSLVPTEAFF
-	TRBV2	few	TRBJ2-5	TGTGCCAGTTGTGCAGGGTCTTGGGGGGAGACCCAGTACTTC	CASCAGSWGETQYF
TRBD1	TRBV2	-	TRBJ1-1	TGTGCCAGCAGTGATAGGACAGGGCGAAACACTGAAGCTTTCTTT	CASSDRTGRNTEAFF
-	TRBV7-9	-	TRBJ2-5	TGTGCCAGCAGCCGCCCCCCATTAGAGACCCAGTACTTC	CASSRPPLETQYF
-	TRBV2	-	TRBJ1-3	TGTGCCAGCAGTGACGGACAGGGAAACACCATATATTTT	CASSDGQGNTIYF
-	TRBV7-2	many	TRBJ1-3	TGTGCCAGCAGCATATACAGGGTCTCTGGAAACACCATATATTTT	CASSIYRVSGNTIYF
-	TRBV7-9	-	TRBJ2-1	TGTGCCAGCAGCTCCACAGGGATCAATGAGCAGTTCTTC	CASSSTGINEQFF
-	TRBV20-1	-	TRBJ1-5	TGCAGTGCTAGATCTGGGATTGGCAATCAGCCCCAGCATTTT	CSARSGIGNQPQHF
-	TRBV9	-	TRBJ2-7	TGTGCCAGCAGCGCCAGTATCCCGGTAGGCAGGAGCTCCTACGAGCAGTACTTC	CASSASIPVGRSSYEQYF
TRBD2	TRBV20-1	few	TRBJ2-5	TGCAGTGCCGGGACTAGCGGGAGGGTAGAGACCCAGTACTTC	CSAGTSGRVETQYF
TRBD1	TRBV7-8	many	TRBJ1-4	TGTGCCAGCAGCTTCAGACAGGGGGAAAAACTGTTTTTT	CASSFRQGEKLFF
-	TRBV27	-	TRBJ1-6	TGTGCCAGCAGTTTATCCCCTCAGGGGAGGGTTAATTCACCCCTCCACTTT	CASSLSPQGRVNSPLHF
TRBD1	TRBV10-3	-	TRBJ1-2	TGTGCCATCAGTGAGGGGACAGTCAACTATGGCTACACCTTC	CAISEGTVNYGYTF
-	TRBV5-6	-	TRBJ2-1	TGTGCCAGCACCCTCGGTCCGGGACTGCGGTCCTCCTACAATGAGCAGTTCTTC	CASTLGPGLRSSYNEQFF
-	TRBV7-2	many	TRBJ2-1	TGTGCCAGCAGCTTAAGGGCAGGTGGATACAATGAGCAGTTCTTC	CASSLRAGGYNEQFF
TRBD1	TRBV7-2	many	TRBJ2-6	TGTGCCAGCAGCTTACGGACAGGGGGCGCTGGGGCCAACGTCCTGACTTTC	CASSLRTGGAGANVLTF
-	TRBV2	few	TRBJ2-5	TGTGCCAGCAGTGAAGCGCGGGTGACCCAGTACTTC	CASSEARVTQYF
-	TRBV24-1	-	TRBJ2-3	TGTGCCACCAGTGATTTGGGGACCACAGATACGCAGTATTTT	CATSDLGTTDTQYF
-	TRBV12-3/TRBV12-4	many	TRBJ2-7	TGTGCCAGCAGTTTTTCCTCCGGGGAGCAGTACTTC	CASSFSSGEQYF
TRBD1	TRBV7-8	many	TRBJ1-5	TGTGCCAGCAGCTTATCGGAGGGACAGGGTAGCAATCAGCCCCAGCATTTT	CASSLSEGQGSNQPQHF
TRBD2	TRBV20-1	-	TRBJ2-1	TGCAGTGTCAGGCGGGGGGGGAGCAATGAGCAGTTCTTC	CSVRRGGSNEQFF
TRBD2	TRBV5-1	few	TRBJ2-1	TGCGCCAGCAGCCCGGGACTAGCGGGCTACAATGAGCAGTTCTTC	CASSPGLAGYNEQFF
TRBD2	TRBV10-3	-	TRBJ2-7	TGTGCCATCAGTGCGGGAGGGCCCCTCGAGCAGTACTTC	CAISAGGPLEQYF
-	TRBV2	-	TRBJ2-4	TGTGCCAGCAGTGAATACAGGGAGGGCAACATTCAGTACTTC	CASSEYREGNIQYF
-	TRBV27	-	TRBJ1-1	TGTGCCAGCAGTCCTCCCCCCCTGGACAGCTGGGGACACACTGAAGCTTTCTTT	CASSPPPLDSWGHTEAFF
-	TRBV4-1	few	TRBJ1-3	TGCGCCAGCAGCCGACGCTCTGGAAACACCATATATTTT	CASSRRSGNTIYF